This is a list of T cell receptor beta chains from one sample in a study of glioma-infiltrating T cells after dendritic cell vaccination. The data were produced by immunoSEQ multiplex PCR, yet TCRdb's version contains in-frame clones alone and is incomplete. The sample consists of under 100,000 clones, 70% to 90% of them appearing once. This specimen was blood, taken before dendritic cell vaccination. The receptors derive from a human donor with glioblastoma. The CDR3 runs from the conserved cysteine through the conserved F or W. The order of the fields is V gene, J gene, clone size, D gene, CDR3 protein, CDR3 DNA. D genes are given only for firm matches. Only part of the rows carry a size: once, few, many, or a class if the clone is expanded.

TRBV6-5	TRBJ2-7	NA	TRBD2	CASTPGGGYEQYF	TGTGCCAGCACCCCCGGGGGGGGCTACGAGCAGTACTTC
TRBV9	TRBJ2-3	NA	TRBD2	CASSALAGGDTQYF	TGTGCCAGCAGCGCACTAGCGGGAGGAGATACGCAGTATTTT
TRBV5-4	TRBJ2-7	NA	NA	CASSSQQGVTEQYF	TGTGCCAGCAGCTCCCAACAAGGGGTTACGGAGCAGTACTTC
TRBV19	TRBJ2-2	NA	TRBD1	CASSTGQGAGSTGELFF	TGTGCCAGTAGTACGGGACAGGGGGCAGGGAGCACCGGGGAGCTGTTTTTT
TRBV9	TRBJ2-2	NA	TRBD2	CASSVTSGGALTGELFF	TGTGCCAGCAGCGTTACTAGCGGGGGGGCACTCACCGGGGAGCTGTTTTTT
TRBV29-1	TRBJ1-3	NA	NA	CSVLVRGRSGNTIYF	TGCAGCGTTTTGGTTCGGGGTCGCTCTGGAAACACCATATATTTT
TRBV7-3	TRBJ2-3	NA	TRBD1	CASSKAVGGHIGDTQYF	TGTGCCAGCTCTAAAGCGGTAGGGGGCCATATTGGAGATACGCAGTATTTT
TRBV28	TRBJ1-2	NA	TRBD1	CASSRGQGAVFYGYTF	TGTGCCAGCAGTCGCGGACAGGGGGCCGTCTTCTATGGCTACACCTTC
TRBV9	TRBJ2-7	NA	NA	CASSGGEYYYEQYF	TGTGCCAGCAGCGGGGGGGAGTACTACTACGAGCAGTACTTC
TRBV7-8	TRBJ2-1	NA	TRBD2	CASSPLSGRAAIEQFF	TGTGCCAGCAGCCCACTAAGCGGGAGGGCCGCTATTGAGCAGTTCTTC
TRBV7-2	TRBJ2-7	NA	NA	CASSLSVPEQYF	TGTGCCAGCAGCTTATCAGTACCCGAGCAGTACTTC
TRBV6-1	TRBJ1-6	NA	NA	CASSEDGSSYNSPLHF	TGTGCCAGCAGTGAAGACGGTAGCTCCTATAATTCACCCCTCCACTTT
TRBV7-9	TRBJ2-1	NA	NA	CASSLHVDKEQFF	TGTGCCAGCAGCCTACACGTCGACAAGGAGCAGTTCTTC
TRBV19	TRBJ2-2	NA	TRBD1	CASSIGYRGNTGELFF	TGTGCCAGTAGTATAGGGTACAGGGGGAACACCGGGGAGCTGTTTTTT
TRBV4-1	TRBJ2-7	NA	NA	CASSQVGLAPYEQYF	TGCGCCAGCAGCCAAGTAGGGCTAGCCCCCTACGAGCAGTACTTC
TRBV7-3	TRBJ2-2	NA	TRBD2	CASSPGLAVTGELFF	TGTGCCAGCAGCCCTGGACTAGCGGTTACCGGGGAGCTGTTTTTT
TRBV6-1	TRBJ2-7	NA	TRBD1	CASSEARQGAHSSYEQYF	TGTGCCAGCAGTGAAGCGCGGCAGGGGGCACATTCAAGTTACGAGCAGTACTTC
TRBV19	TRBJ2-1	NA	TRBD2	CASSSGAGIYNEQFF	TGTGCCAGTAGTAGTGGAGCGGGGATTTACAATGAGCAGTTCTTC
TRBV7-6	TRBJ2-5	NA	TRBD2	CASSSGNLAGPETQYF	TGTGCCAGCAGCTCCGGAAATTTAGCGGGACCGGAGACCCAGTACTTC
TRBV9	TRBJ1-1	NA	NA	CASSLTGSVDTEAFF	TGTGCCAGCAGCCTTACAGGGAGCGTGGACACTGAAGCTTTCTTT
TRBV19	TRBJ1-5	NA	NA	CASSQQAGPQHF	TGTGCCAGTAGCCAACAGGCCGGGCCCCAGCATTTT
TRBV11-3	TRBJ2-5	medium-sized	TRBD2	CASSSGLAGETQYF	TGTGCCAGCAGCTCCGGACTAGCGGGAGAGACCCAGTACTTC
TRBV21-1	TRBJ2-7	few	NA	CASSNKTVAGGPYEQYF	TGTGCCAGCAGCAATAAGACCGTAGCGGGGGGTCCGTACGAGCAGTACTTC
TRBV11-1	TRBJ2-1	NA	TRBD2	CASSLRSSGRGSYNEQFF	TGTGCCAGCAGCTTGAGATCTAGCGGGAGAGGGTCCTACAATGAGCAGTTCTTC
TRBV6-1	TRBJ1-5	few	NA	CASSEVRLNQPQHF	TGTGCCAGCAGTGAGGTCCGACTCAATCAGCCCCAGCATTTT
TRBV2	TRBJ2-5	NA	NA	CASSEGPETQYF	TGTGCCAGCAGTGAAGGGCCTGAGACCCAGTACTTC
TRBV19	TRBJ2-1	NA	NA	CASSIDGSSYNEQFF	TGTGCCAGTAGTATAGACGGGAGCTCCTACAATGAGCAGTTCTTC
TRBV19	TRBJ2-3	NA	NA	CASSRGGTDTQYF	TGTGCCAGTAGTCGTGGAGGCACAGATACGCAGTATTTT
TRBV5-5	TRBJ2-2	NA	TRBD2	CASTLGQRGGHGELFF	TGTGCCAGCACTCTGGGCCAGCGGGGGGGCCACGGGGAGCTGTTTTTT
TRBV19	TRBJ1-2	NA	NA	CASSIWGGDYGYTF	TGTGCCAGTAGTATATGGGGGGGCGACTATGGCTACACCTTC
TRBV7-9	TRBJ1-2	NA	NA	CASSDPGGLLGYTF	TGTGCCAGCAGCGATCCGGGAGGGTTGCTCGGCTACACCTTC
TRBV5-8	TRBJ2-3	NA	NA	CASSLGATDTQYF	TGTGCCAGCAGCTTGGGCGCCACAGATACGCAGTATTTT